This is a list of T cell receptor beta chains from one sample in a study of early T cells in non-severe SARS-CoV-2 infection. MiXCR, run by TCRdb on the 5' RACE reads, gives a single entry per CDR3 protein. The profile shows 45,000 to 70,000 distinct CDR3 sequences, about 8% of them singletons. Material: whole blood, obtained at baseline. These TCRs come from an adult who was a healthcare worker with PCR-confirmed SARS-CoV-2 infection or an uninfected control (not recorded which). The CDR3 runs from the conserved cysteine through the conserved F or W. A D gene is named only where the DNA matches it firmly. Clone sizes are given selectively: once, few, many, or a class where the clone is expanded.

TRBJ2-1,few,TRBV12-3/TRBV12-4,-,CASTPAGRQFF,TGTGCCAGCACCCCCGCGGGGAGGCAGTTCTTC
TRBJ1-5,many,TRBV20-1,-,CSARVQEEGNQPQHF,TGCAGTGCTAGAGTACAGGAGGAGGGCAATCAGCCCCAGCATTTT
TRBJ2-2,-,TRBV12-3/TRBV12-4,TRBD1,CASRPHPGTGGMGELFF,TGTGCCAGCAGACCCCACCCCGGGACAGGGGGCATGGGGGAGCTGTTTTTT
TRBJ2-4,many,TRBV5-1,-,CASSLGPTVAKNIQYF,TGCGCCAGCAGCTTGGGTCCGACGGTAGCCAAAAACATTCAGTACTTC
TRBJ1-2,-,TRBV19,TRBD1,CASSPGGVIRNYGYTF,TGTGCCAGTAGTCCAGGGGGCGTGATAAGGAACTATGGCTACACCTTC
TRBJ1-1,many,TRBV7-2,-,CASSPRREVVNTEAFF,TGTGCCAGCAGCCCCCGCAGGGAGGTAGTGAACACTGAAGCTTTCTTT
TRBJ2-2,many,TRBV2,-,CASSISRSANTGELFF,TGTGCCAGCAGTATTTCGAGGTCTGCGAACACCGGGGAGCTGTTTTTT
TRBJ2-3,few,TRBV11-2,-,CASSIGRQGLYF,TGTGCCAGCAGCATAGGACGCCAGGGACTGTATTTT
TRBJ2-2,few,TRBV5-6,-,CASSLGLVDTGELFF,TGTGCCAGCAGCTTGGGACTAGTGGACACCGGGGAGCTGTTTTTT
TRBJ2-3,many,TRBV6-2/TRBV6-3,-,CASTRGLAWDTQYF,TGTGCCAGCACTAGGGGACTCGCTTGGGATACGCAGTATTTT
TRBJ1-2,-,TRBV7-8,-,CASSQKRQQGVYGYTF,TGTGCCAGCAGCCAAAAAAGACAGCAAGGGGTTTATGGCTACACCTTC
TRBJ1-1,many,TRBV11-2,-,CASSLGPTGGEAFF,TGTGCCAGCAGCTTGGGACCGACGGGGGGTGAAGCTTTCTTT
TRBJ1-6,-,TRBV7-9,-,CATMGTGPSSYNSPLHF,TGTGCCACCATGGGTACAGGGCCCAGCTCCTATAATTCACCCCTCCACTTT
TRBJ2-3,-,TRBV6-5,TRBD2,CASSYDASGFTDTQYF,TGTGCCAGCAGTTACGACGCTAGCGGGTTCACAGATACGCAGTATTTT
TRBJ2-7,-,TRBV10-3,-,CAISDPGGAYEQYF,TGTGCCATCAGTGACCCGGGCGGAGCCTACGAGCAGTACTTC
TRBJ2-7,-,TRBV20-1,TRBD1,CSARGQGYTYEQYF,TGCAGTGCTAGAGGACAGGGCTATACCTACGAGCAGTACTTC
TRBJ1-4,-,TRBV7-2,-,CASSSEANEKLFF,TGTGCCAGCAGCTCAGAGGCGAATGAAAAACTGTTTTTT
TRBJ2-7,many,TRBV20-1,TRBD2,CSARVGAGARYEQYF,TGCAGTGCTAGAGTCGGGGCGGGAGCTCGTTACGAGCAGTACTTC
TRBJ2-5,few,TRBV25-1,-,CASSSGPQTQYF,TGTGCCAGCAGTTCCGGGCCACAGACCCAGTACTTC
TRBJ2-7,-,TRBV7-9,-,CASSSGQGDLYEQYF,TGTGCCAGCAGCAGCGGGCAGGGAGACCTCTACGAGCAGTACTTC
TRBJ2-2,-,TRBV7-6,-,CASSFLSPDAANTGELFF,TGTGCCAGCAGCTTCTTGTCTCCAGACGCCGCGAACACCGGGGAGCTGTTTTTT
TRBJ2-3,medium-sized,TRBV6-2/TRBV6-3,TRBD2,CASSSGRADTQYF,TGTGCCAGCAGTAGCGGGAGAGCAGATACGCAGTATTTT
TRBJ2-5,many,TRBV7-9,TRBD2,CASSLIFRKPGLAYYGETQYF,TGTGCCAGCAGCTTAATCTTTCGAAAGCCGGGACTAGCGTACTACGGAGAGACCCAGTACTTC
TRBJ1-1,-,TRBV12-5,-,CASGLSPVGSMNTEAFF,TGTGCTAGTGGTTTGAGCCCTGTAGGGTCGATGAACACTGAAGCTTTCTTT
TRBJ2-7,many,TRBV12-3/TRBV12-4,-,CASSFSGGPYEQYF,TGTGCCAGCAGTTTTTCAGGGGGGCCCTACGAGCAGTACTTC
TRBJ2-3,many,TRBV6-5,TRBD2,CASSYGVAGGPSQDTQYF,TGTGCCAGCAGTTATGGGGTAGCGGGAGGGCCAAGTCAAGATACGCAGTATTTT
TRBJ2-7,few,TRBV28,TRBD1,CASSLDTGGPYEQYF,TGTGCCAGCAGTTTAGACACAGGGGGACCCTACGAGCAGTACTTC
TRBJ2-1,many,TRBV27,TRBD2,CASSLSFRLADEQFF,TGTGCCAGCAGTTTATCGTTCAGGCTAGCGGATGAGCAGTTCTTC
TRBJ1-2,few,TRBV12-5,TRBD1,CASETGGDYGYTF,TGTGCTAGTGAAACAGGGGGCGACTATGGCTACACCTTC
TRBJ2-5,-,TRBV29-1,TRBD1,CRVGQGIETQYF,TGCAGGGTCGGACAGGGAATAGAGACCCAGTACTTC
TRBJ2-7,few,TRBV27,-,CASSLAGLTYEQYF,TGTGCCAGCAGTTTAGCAGGCTTAACCTACGAGCAGTACTTC
TRBJ2-3,many,TRBV7-8,-,CASSLARYLKTDTQYF,TGTGCCAGCAGCTTAGCGCGGTACCTCAAGACAGATACGCAGTATTTT
TRBJ2-7,-,TRBV28,-,CASRGGHEQYF,TGTGCCAGCAGGGGAGGCCACGAGCAGTACTTC
TRBJ1-1,-,TRBV30,-,CAWTDTGTLNTEAFF,TGTGCCTGGACCGATACCGGGACGCTGAACACTGAAGCTTTCTTT
TRBJ2-7,-,TRBV7-9,-,CASSSAGSYEQYF,TGTGCCAGCAGCTCGGCCGGTTCCTACGAGCAGTACTTC
TRBJ2-1,many,TRBV7-8,TRBD2,CASSLGTSGIYNEQFF,TGTGCCAGCAGCTTAGGGACTAGCGGAATCTACAATGAGCAGTTCTTC
TRBJ2-2,few,TRBV12-3/TRBV12-4,TRBD2,CASSATGTFSGRPTGELFF,TGTGCCAGCAGCGCTACCGGGACGTTTAGCGGGAGGCCCACCGGGGAGCTGTTTTTT
TRBJ1-5,many,TRBV7-8,-,CASSLARWEDSNQPQHF,TGTGCCAGCAGCTTAGCCCGCTGGGAGGATAGCAATCAGCCCCAGCATTTT
TRBJ2-7,-,TRBV2,-,CASSDPVNYEQYF,TGTGCCAGCAGTGACCCGGTCAACTACGAGCAGTACTTC
TRBJ1-4,-,TRBV10-3,-,CAISQNTGPNEKLFF,TGTGCCATCAGCCAAAATACAGGCCCCAATGAAAAACTGTTTTTT
TRBJ2-1,many,TRBV25-1,-,CASSEFFSGAEGEQFF,TGTGCCAGCAGTGAATTCTTCTCGGGGGCAGAGGGTGAGCAGTTCTTC
TRBJ2-6,-,TRBV11-1,TRBD1,CASSQSGTGYLSGANVLTF,TGTGCCAGCAGCCAATCCGGGACAGGGTATTTATCTGGGGCCAACGTCCTGACTTTC
TRBJ1-6,-,TRBV9,-,CASSVGVTPEISPLHF,TGTGCCAGCAGCGTAGGAGTCACCCCGGAGATTTCACCCCTCCACTTT
TRBJ2-1,few,TRBV28,-,CASSRMGPITENEQFF,TGTGCCAGCAGCCGGATGGGGCCCATAACGGAAAATGAGCAGTTCTTC
TRBJ2-1,many,TRBV28,TRBD2,CASTSSGRAWNEQFF,TGTGCCAGCACGTCTAGCGGGAGGGCGTGGAATGAGCAGTTCTTC
TRBJ2-2,many,TRBV9,-,CASSVQDWILTGELFF,TGTGCCAGCAGCGTTCAGGACTGGATATTAACCGGGGAGCTGTTTTTT
TRBJ1-4,many,TRBV27,-,CASRTANNEKLFF,TGTGCCAGCAGGACAGCGAATAATGAAAAACTGTTTTTT
TRBJ2-7,many,TRBV5-1,TRBD1,CASSLRLTGAYEQYF,TGCGCCAGCAGCTTGCGGTTGACAGGGGCCTACGAGCAGTACTTC
TRBJ2-7,few,TRBV9,-,CASSVGSKDYEQYF,TGTGCCAGCAGCGTCGGATCCAAAGACTACGAGCAGTACTTC
TRBJ1-4,-,TRBV27,TRBD1,CASSPAGQGSEKLFF,TGTGCCAGCAGTCCGGCGGGACAGGGGTCCGAAAAACTGTTTTTT
TRBJ2-7,-,TRBV12-3/TRBV12-4,-,CASSVFYEQYF,TGTGCCAGCAGTGTCTTCTACGAGCAGTACTTC
TRBJ2-7,-,TRBV3-1,-,CASSQAGLVQYF,TGTGCCAGCAGCCAAGCTGGACTCGTGCAGTACTTC
TRBJ1-6,many,TRBV6-5,-,CASSSGATVRLNSPLHF,TGTGCCAGCAGTTCAGGCGCGACAGTCCGTCTTAATTCACCCCTCCACTTT
TRBJ1-6,many,TRBV20-1,-,CSVPNGGGADSPLHF,TGCAGTGTCCCTAACGGGGGGGGCGCAGACTCACCCCTCCACTTT